Shown below are 14 T cell receptor beta chains from a single sample sequenced in a study of CD8 T cells in ankylosing spondylitis. Study-wide results and caveats: Ankylosing spondylitis blood appeared to carry a characteristic TCR beta motif of roughly eight highly homologous variants.

MiXCR, run by TCRdb on the 5' RACE reads, gives a single entry per CDR3 protein. Here the sample spans 250,000 to 350,000 distinct CDR3 sequences, under 8.5% being singletons. These TCRs' antigens remain unknown. Specimen: blood, either unsorted or a sorted T cell fraction (not recorded which). The receptors originated from a male donor with ankylosing spondylitis.

Many counts were recorded for this clonotype. The genes are TRBV19 and TRBJ2-2; the D gene is possibly TRBD2 (5 bases). Per the germline V gene, CDR1 is LNHDA and CDR2 is SQIVND (reference sequence). Trimming removed 6 bases from V and 6 bases from J, with 11 bases in between. This CDR3 is 13 amino acids long. CDR3 bases: TGTGCCAGTAGCACATCCGGGGCCGGGGAGCTGTTTTTT. Translation gives CASSTSGAGELFF.

This clonotype was detected a few times. The CDR3 nucleotides read TGTGCCAGCAAGATGGGGGAAAGCTCCTACGAGCAGTACTTC. It codes for CASKMGESSYEQYF. This sequence joins TRBV11-3 and TRBJ2-7, with D perhaps TRBD1 or TRBD2 (5 bases each). The germline V gene encodes CDR1 SGHNT and CDR2 YENEEA. The CDR3 is made up of 14 amino acids. Trimming pared 7 bases from V and 0 bases from J, leaving 13 bases between.

In its sample, this clonotype was seen a few times. This rearrangement joins TRBV7-6 to TRBJ2-7; TRBD2 aligns across 7 bases. After removal of 3 bases from V and 7 bases from J, the junction contained 6 bases not matched to a gene. This CDR3 region has 13 residues. Germline assignment: CDR1 SGHVS and CDR2 FNYEAQ. The CDR3 DNA follows: TGTGCCAGCAGCTTGGGCGGGAGCGGTGAGCAGTACTTC. This sequence encodes CASSLGGSGEQYF. Combining the CDR3 with reference TRBV7-6 and TRBJ2-7 gives the whole variable domain GAGVSQSPRYKVTKRGQDVALRCDPISGHVSLYWYRQALGQGPEFLTYFNYEAQQDKSGLPNDRFSAERPEGSISTLTIQRTEQRDSAMYRCASSLGGSGEQYFGPGTRLTVT.

This clonotype was recorded a few times. The V and J genes are TRBV5-1 and TRBJ2-1; D is uncertain. The ends were cut back, 0 bases at V and 5 bases at J, with 15 bases in the middle. Germline CDR1 and CDR2: SGHRS and YFSETQ. The CDR3 has 16 residues. CDR3 in amino acids: CASSLAAVGRNNEQFF. The CDR3 nucleotides read TGCGCCAGCAGCTTGGCCGCGGTGGGCAGAAACAATGAGCAGTTCTTC.

This clonotype turned up a few times. The V gene is TRBV5-1, the J gene TRBJ2-1; D ambiguous. The germline CDR1 and CDR2 sequences are SGHRS and YFSETQ. Trimming left V 0 bases short and J 4 bases short, with 11 bases between. The CDR3 loop spans 15 amino acids. The CDR3 DNA sequence: TGCGCCAGCAGCTTGGCCAGGACCACTTACAATGAGCAGTTCTTC. Residues: CASSLARTTYNEQFF.

This clonotype occurred many times. V gene TRBV6-2 or TRBV6-3 combines with J gene TRBJ2-7; 10 bases agree with TRBD2. The V and J ends lost 2 bases and 3 bases, in that order; junction bases with no gene match: 10. Germline lookup yields CDR1 MNHEY and CDR2 SVGEGT. The CDR3 spans 17 residues. The CDR3 loop is CASSYPSTGLAVYEQYF. DNA of the CDR3: TGTGCCAGCAGTTACCCCTCGACCGGACTAGCGGTCTACGAGCAGTACTTC.

The chain combines TRBV28 with TRBJ2-1; a weak D match, TRBD2 (5 bases). The CDR3 spans 13 residues. Per germline, CDR1 MDHEN and CDR2 SYDVKM. Trimming pared 6 bases from V and 9 bases from J, leaving 15 bases between. The CDR3 bases are TGTGCCAGCAGGTCCCCCGTCCGGGGTGAGCAGTTCTTC. This gives the protein CASRSPVRGEQFF. Looking up the rest from reference TRBV28 and TRBJ2-1 gives the full variable domain: DVKVTQSSRYLVKRTGEKVFLECVQDMDHENMFWYRQDPGLGLRLIYFSYDVKMKEKGDIPEGYSVSREKKERFSLILESASTNQTSMYLCASRSPVRGEQFFGPGTRLTVL.

This clonotype showed up many times. The chain has TRBV29-1 and TRBJ2-3; 7 bases line up with TRBD2. Germline V CDR1 and CDR2: SQVTM, ANQGSEA. The CDR3 is 13 residues long. V shed 6 bases, J shed 4 bases, and the junction held 7 bases outside the gene matches. CDR3: CSVARGRPDTQYF. CDR3 bases: TGCAGCGTCGCTCGCGGGAGACCAGATACGCAGTATTTT.

This clonotype came up a few times. The V call is TRBV4-1, the J call TRBJ2-7; possibly TRBD1 or TRBD2 for D (5 bases each). This CDR3 has 13 amino acids. Germline V CDR1 and CDR2: MGHRA, YSYEKL. Trimming cost V 1 base and J 3 bases, with 7 bases left between them. In nucleotides, the CDR3 is TGCGCCAGCAGCCAAGGAGGGGACTACGAGCAGTACTTC. As protein: CASSQGGDYEQYF.

A few counts support this clonotype. The chain carries TRBV29-1 and TRBJ2-5, with no clear D. V was pared by 4 bases and J by 8 bases, with 14 bases between. The CDR3 has 12 residues. Germline CDR1 SQVTM, CDR2 ANQGSEA. CDR3 coding DNA: TGCAGCGTTGTGGAAGGCGTCCGAACCCAGTACTTC. This translates into CSVVEGVRTQYF.

This chain uses TRBV3-1 with TRBJ2-7; 9 bases fit TRBD1. V trimming: 5 bases; J trimming: 0 bases; junction bases outside the gene matches: 5. This CDR3 is built from 15 residues. Germline values: CDR1 LGHDT, CDR2 YNNKEL (reference sequence). The CDR3, as DNA: TGTGCCAGCAGCTCAACGGACAGGGGCTCCTACGAGCAGTACTTC. Its protein product is CASSSTDRGSYEQYF.

In DNA form, the CDR3 reads TGCGCCAGCAGCTTGGTCAGCTTTGCGGGAGGTTTCGAGCAGTACTTC. This encodes CASSLVSFAGGFEQYF. This chain uses TRBV5-1 with TRBJ2-7, with 8 bases aligning to TRBD2. Germline V gene data show CDR1 as SGHRS and CDR2 as YFSETQ. The CDR3 length is 16 residues. J lost 6 bases, V lost 0 bases, and 11 bases had no gene match.

This clonotype has at least ten counts. J is TRBJ2-7 and V is TRBV5-1; D is possibly TRBD2 (6 bases). Trimming removed 4 bases from V and 4 bases from J, with 18 bases in between. Germline V gives CDR1 SGHRS, CDR2 YFSETQ. The CDR3 runs 15 residues. CDR3 residues: CASSQGLNGIYEQYF. CDR3 bases: TGCGCCAGCAGCCAGGGACTGAATGGGATTTACGAGCAGTACTTC. Drawing the rest from reference TRBV5-1 and TRBJ2-7, the complete variable domain is KAGVTQTPRYLIKTRGQQVTLSCSPISGHRSVSWYQQTPGQGLQFLFEYFSETQRNKGNFPGRFSGRQFSNSRSEMNVSTLELGDSALYLCASSQGLNGIYEQYFGPGTRLTVT.

This clonotype has more than one count but fewer than ten. The chain is built from TRBV5-1 and TRBJ2-1; 13 nucleotides line up with TRBD2. The CDR3 contains 18 residues. Germline V CDR1 and CDR2: SGHRS, YFSETQ. The J segment lost 2 bases and the V segment lost 0 bases, leaving 5 bases of the junction unmatched. Written as DNA, the CDR3 is TGCGCCAGCAGCTTGGGACCGGGACTAGCGGGGACCTACAATGAGCAGTTCTTC. Protein: CASSLGPGLAGTYNEQFF.